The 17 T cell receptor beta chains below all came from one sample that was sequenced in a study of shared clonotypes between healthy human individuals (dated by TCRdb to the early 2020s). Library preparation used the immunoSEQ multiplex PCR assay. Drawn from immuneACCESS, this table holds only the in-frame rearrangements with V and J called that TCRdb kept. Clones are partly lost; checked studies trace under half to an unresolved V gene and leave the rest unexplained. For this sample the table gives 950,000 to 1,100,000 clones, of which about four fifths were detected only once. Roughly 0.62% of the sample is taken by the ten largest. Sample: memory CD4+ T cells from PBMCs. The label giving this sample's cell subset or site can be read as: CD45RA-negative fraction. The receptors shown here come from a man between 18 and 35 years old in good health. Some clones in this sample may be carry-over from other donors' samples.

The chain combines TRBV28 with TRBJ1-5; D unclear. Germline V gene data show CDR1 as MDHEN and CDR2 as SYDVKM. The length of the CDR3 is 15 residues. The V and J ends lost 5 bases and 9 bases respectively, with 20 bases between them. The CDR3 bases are TGTGCCAGCAGTCCGCGACTTACTTCCAATACGCCCCAGCATTTT. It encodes CASSPRLTSNTPQHF.

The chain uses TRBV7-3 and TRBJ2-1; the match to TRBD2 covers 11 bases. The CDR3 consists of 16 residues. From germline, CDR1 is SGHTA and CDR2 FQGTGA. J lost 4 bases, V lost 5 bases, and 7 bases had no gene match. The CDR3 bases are TGTGCCAGCAGCCCGATACCTAGCGGGAGGTACAATGAGCAGTTCTTC. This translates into CASSPIPSGRYNEQFF.

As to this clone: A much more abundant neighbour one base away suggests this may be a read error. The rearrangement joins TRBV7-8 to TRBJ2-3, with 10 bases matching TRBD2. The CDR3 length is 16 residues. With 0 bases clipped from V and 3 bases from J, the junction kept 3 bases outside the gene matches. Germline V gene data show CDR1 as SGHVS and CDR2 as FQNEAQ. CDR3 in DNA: TGTGCCAGCAGCTTAGCTAGCGGGAGGTCTACAGATACGCAGTATTTT. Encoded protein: CASSLASGRSTDTQYF.

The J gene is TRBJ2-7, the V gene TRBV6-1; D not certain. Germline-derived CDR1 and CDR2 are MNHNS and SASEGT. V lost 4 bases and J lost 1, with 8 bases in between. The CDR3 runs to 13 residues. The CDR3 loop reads CASSGSVSYEQYF. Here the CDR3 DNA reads TGTGCCAGCAGTGGATCGGTTTCCTACGAGCAGTACTTC.

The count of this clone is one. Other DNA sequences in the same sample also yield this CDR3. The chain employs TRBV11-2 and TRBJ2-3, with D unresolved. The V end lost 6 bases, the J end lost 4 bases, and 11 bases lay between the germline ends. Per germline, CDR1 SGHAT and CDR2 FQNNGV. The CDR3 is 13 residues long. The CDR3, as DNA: TGTGCCAGCAGTTTCCGTAGGGCAGATACGCAGTATTTT. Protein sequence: CASSFRRADTQYF.

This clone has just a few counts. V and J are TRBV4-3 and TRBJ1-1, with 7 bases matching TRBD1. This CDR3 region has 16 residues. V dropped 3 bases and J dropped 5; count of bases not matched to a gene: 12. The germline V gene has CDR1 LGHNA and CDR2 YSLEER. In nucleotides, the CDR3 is TGCGCCAGCAGCCAGGGGGCCGTGGCAGGGGGGACTGAAGCTTTCTTT. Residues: CASSQGAVAGGTEAFF.

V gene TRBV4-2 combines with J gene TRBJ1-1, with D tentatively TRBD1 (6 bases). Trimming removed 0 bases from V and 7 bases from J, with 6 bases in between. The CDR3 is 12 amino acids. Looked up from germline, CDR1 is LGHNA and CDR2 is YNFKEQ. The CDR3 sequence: CASSQDRGEAFF. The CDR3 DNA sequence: TGTGCCAGCAGCCAAGACAGGGGTGAAGCTTTCTTT.

The CDR3 coding sequence is TGTGCCAGCAGTGAAGGAGGAGGACAGGGTCAAGAGACCCAGTACTTC. Amino acid sequence: CASSEGGGQGQETQYF. The chain recombines TRBV6-1 with TRBJ2-5; 8 nucleotides agree with TRBD1. Germline CDR1 reads MNHNS; CDR2 reads SASEGT. V dropped 1 base and J dropped 2; count of bases not matched to a gene: 6. The CDR3 has 16 amino acids.

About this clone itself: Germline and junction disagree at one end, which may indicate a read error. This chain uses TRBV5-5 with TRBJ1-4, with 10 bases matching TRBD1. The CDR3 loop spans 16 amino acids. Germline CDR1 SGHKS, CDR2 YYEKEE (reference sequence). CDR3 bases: TGTGCCAGCAGTTTGGAATGGGACAGGGGAACAGAAAAACTGTTTTTT. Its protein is CASSLEWDRGTEKLFF.

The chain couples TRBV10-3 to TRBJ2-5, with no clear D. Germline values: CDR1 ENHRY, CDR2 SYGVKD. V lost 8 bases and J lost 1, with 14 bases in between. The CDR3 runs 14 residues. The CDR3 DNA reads TGTGCCATCGGGCCTCTAGGGATCCAAGAGACCCAGTACTTC. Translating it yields CAIGPLGIQETQYF.

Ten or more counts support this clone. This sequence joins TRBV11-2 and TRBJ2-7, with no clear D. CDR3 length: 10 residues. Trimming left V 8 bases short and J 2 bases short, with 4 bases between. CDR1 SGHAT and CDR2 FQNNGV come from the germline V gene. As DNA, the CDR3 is TGTGCCAGCGGGACCTACGAGCAGTACTTC. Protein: CASGTYEQYF.

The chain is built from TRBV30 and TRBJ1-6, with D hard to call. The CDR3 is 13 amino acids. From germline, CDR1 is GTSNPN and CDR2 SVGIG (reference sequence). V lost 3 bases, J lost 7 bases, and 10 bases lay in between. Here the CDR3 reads CAWSPGWNSPLHF. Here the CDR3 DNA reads TGTGCCTGGAGCCCGGGGTGGAATTCACCCCTCCACTTT. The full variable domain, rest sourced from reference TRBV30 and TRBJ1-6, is SQTIHQWPATLVQPVGSPLSLECTVEGTSNPNLYWYRQAAGRGLQLLFYSVGIGQISSEVPQNLSASRPQDRQFILSSKKLLLSDSGFYLCAWSPGWNSPLHFGNGTRLTVT.

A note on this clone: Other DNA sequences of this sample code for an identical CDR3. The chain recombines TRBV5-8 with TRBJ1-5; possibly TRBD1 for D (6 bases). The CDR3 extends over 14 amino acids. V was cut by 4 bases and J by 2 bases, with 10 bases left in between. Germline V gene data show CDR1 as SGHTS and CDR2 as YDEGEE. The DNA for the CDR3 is TGTGCCAGCAGCCCCCGGACAGGCAATCAGCCCCAGCATTTT. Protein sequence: CASSPRTGNQPQHF. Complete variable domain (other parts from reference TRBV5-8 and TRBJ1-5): EAGVTQSPTHLIKTRGQQATLRCSPISGHTSVYWYQQALGLGLQFLLWYDEGEERNRGNFPPRFSGRQFPNYSSELNVNALELEDSALYLCASSPRTGNQPQHFGDGTRLSIL.

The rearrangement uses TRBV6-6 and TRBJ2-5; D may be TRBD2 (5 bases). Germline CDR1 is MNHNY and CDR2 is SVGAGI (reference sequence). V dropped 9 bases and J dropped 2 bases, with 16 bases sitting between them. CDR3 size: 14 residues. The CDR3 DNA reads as TGTGCCAGTGGTGTCAGCGGCCTGCAAGAGACCCAGTACTTC. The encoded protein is CASGVSGLQETQYF.

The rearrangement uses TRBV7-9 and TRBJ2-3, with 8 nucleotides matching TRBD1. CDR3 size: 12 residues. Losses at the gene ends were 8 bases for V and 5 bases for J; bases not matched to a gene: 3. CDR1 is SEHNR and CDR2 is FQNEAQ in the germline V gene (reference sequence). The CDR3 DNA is TGTGCCAGCTCTACAGGGGGAGATACGCAGTATTTT. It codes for CASSTGGDTQYF.

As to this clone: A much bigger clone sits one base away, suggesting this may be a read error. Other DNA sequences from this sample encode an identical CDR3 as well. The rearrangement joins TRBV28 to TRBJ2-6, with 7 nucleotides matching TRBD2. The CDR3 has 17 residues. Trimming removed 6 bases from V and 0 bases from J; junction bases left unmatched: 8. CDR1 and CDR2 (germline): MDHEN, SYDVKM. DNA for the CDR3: TGTGCCAGCAGCTTGGGCAGGACTAGCTCTGGGGCCAACGTCCTGACTTTC. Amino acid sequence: CASSLGRTSSGANVLTF.

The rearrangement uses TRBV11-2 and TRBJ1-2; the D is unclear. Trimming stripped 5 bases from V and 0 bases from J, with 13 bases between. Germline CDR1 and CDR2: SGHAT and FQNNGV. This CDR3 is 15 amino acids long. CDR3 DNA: TGTGCCAGCAGCCAAACCCTTAGATCTAACTATGGCTACACCTTC. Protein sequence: CASSQTLRSNYGYTF.